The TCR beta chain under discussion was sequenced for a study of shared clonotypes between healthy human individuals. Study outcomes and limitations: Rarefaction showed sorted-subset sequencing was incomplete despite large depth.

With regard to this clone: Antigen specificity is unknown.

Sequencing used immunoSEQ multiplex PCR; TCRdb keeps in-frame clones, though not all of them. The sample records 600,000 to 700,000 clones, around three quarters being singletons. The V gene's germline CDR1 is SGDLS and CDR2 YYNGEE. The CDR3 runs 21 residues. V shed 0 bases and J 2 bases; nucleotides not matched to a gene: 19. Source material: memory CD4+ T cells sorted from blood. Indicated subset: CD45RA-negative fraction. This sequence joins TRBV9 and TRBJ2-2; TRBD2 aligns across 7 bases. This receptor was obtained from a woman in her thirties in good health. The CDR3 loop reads CASSVGQSRSSGRYNTGELFF. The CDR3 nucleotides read TGTGCCAGCAGCGTAGGGCAGTCCCGGTCTAGCGGTCGATATAACACCGGGGAGCTGTTTTTT.